This T cell receptor beta chain appears in the sequencing data of a study of identical twins. The CDR3 runs to 15 residues. V shed 4 bases and J shed 3 bases, with 14 bases lying between them. TCRdb processed the 5' RACE reads anew with MiXCR; each CDR3 protein has one entry. The data show more than 1.5 million distinct CDR3 sequences, about 32% seen once. Study-wide results and caveats: The models gave estimates that fell short of the out-of-frame TCR alpha sharing seen in monozygotic twins.

For this clonotype: The antigen remains undetermined.

The sample taken for sequencing was cord blood. V is TRBV12-3 or TRBV12-4 and J is TRBJ2-3; D is uncertain. The receptor was isolated from a newborn girl in good health. This CDR3 is CASSSYSSRTDTQYF. The CDR3 nucleotides are TGTGCCAGCAGTTCGTACTCCTCCCGGACAGATACGCAGTATTTT.